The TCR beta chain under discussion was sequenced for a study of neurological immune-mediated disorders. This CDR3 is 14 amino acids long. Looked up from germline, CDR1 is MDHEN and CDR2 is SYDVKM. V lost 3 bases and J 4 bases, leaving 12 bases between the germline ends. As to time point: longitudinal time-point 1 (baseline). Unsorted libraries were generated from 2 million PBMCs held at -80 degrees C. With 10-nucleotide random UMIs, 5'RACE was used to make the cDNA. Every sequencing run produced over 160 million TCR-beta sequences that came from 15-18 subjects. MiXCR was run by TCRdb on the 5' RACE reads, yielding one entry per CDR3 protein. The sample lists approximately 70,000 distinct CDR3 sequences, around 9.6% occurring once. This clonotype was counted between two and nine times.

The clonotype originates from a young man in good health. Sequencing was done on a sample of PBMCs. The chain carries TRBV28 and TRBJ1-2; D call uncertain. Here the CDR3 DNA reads TGTGCCAGCAGTTTCCCCGGACGCATCTATGGCTACACCTTC. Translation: CASSFPGRIYGYTF.